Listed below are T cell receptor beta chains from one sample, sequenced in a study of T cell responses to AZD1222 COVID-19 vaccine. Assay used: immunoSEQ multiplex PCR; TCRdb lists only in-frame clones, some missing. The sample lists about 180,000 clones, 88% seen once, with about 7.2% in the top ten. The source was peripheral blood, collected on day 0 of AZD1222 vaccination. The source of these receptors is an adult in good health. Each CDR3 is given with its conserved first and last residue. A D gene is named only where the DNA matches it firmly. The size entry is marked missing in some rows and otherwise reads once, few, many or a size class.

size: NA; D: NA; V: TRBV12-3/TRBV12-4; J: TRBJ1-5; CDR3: CASSQDPIQPQHF; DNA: TGTGCCAGCAGTCAAGACCCGATCCAGCCCCAGCATTTT
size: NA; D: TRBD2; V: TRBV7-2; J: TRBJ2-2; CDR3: CASSPRSGGKVGELFF; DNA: TGTGCCAGCAGCCCACGTAGCGGGGGTAAAGTCGGGGAGCTGTTTTTT
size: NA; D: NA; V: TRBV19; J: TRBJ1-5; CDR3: CASSNVGKNQPQHF; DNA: TGTGCCAGTAGTAATGTGGGGAAGAATCAGCCCCAGCATTTT
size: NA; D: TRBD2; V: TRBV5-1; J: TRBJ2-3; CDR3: CASSLSSGGAKDTQYF; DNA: TGCGCCAGCAGCTTGTCTAGCGGGGGGGCGAAAGATACGCAGTATTTT
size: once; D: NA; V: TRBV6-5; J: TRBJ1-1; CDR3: CASSYSTTKGTTEAFF; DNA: TGTGCCAGCAGTTACTCAACCACGAAAGGGACGACGGAGGCTTTCTTT
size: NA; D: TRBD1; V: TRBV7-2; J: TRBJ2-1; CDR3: CASSLTDREHEQFF; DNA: TGTGCCAGCAGCCTGACGGACAGGGAGCATGAGCAGTTCTTC
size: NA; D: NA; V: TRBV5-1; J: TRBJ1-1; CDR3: CASSTGRGPRVMNTEAFF; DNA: TGCGCCAGCAGCACCGGGCGGGGTCCAAGGGTGATGAACACTGAAGCTTTCTTT
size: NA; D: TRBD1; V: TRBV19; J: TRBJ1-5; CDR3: CASSIAGGQGKRNQPQHF; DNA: TGTGCCAGTAGTATAGCTGGGGGACAGGGAAAGAGGAATCAGCCCCAGCATTTT
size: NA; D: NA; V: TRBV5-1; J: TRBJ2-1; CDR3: CASTSTPGTNEQFF; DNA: TGCGCCAGCACGTCGACTCCGGGCACCAATGAGCAGTTCTTC
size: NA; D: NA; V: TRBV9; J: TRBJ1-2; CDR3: CASSVGTGADYGYTF; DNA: TGTGCCAGCAGCGTAGGGACGGGGGCAGACTATGGCTACACCTTC
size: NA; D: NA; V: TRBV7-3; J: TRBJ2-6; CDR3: CASSLRQPFSGANVLTF; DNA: TGTGCCAGCAGCTTACGGCAACCTTTCTCTGGGGCCAACGTCCTGACTTTC
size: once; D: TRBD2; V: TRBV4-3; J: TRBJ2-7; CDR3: CASSQGTSAGEQYF; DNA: TGCGCCAGCAGCCAGGGGACTAGCGCGGGCGAGCAGTACTTC
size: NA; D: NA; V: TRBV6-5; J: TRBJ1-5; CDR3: CASLLGPVQHF; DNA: TGTGCCAGCCTGCTCGGGCCGGTCCAGCATTTT
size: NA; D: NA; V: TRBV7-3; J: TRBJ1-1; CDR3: CASSLLIQTEAFF; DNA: TGTGCCAGCAGCTTACTCATCCAGACTGAAGCTTTCTTT
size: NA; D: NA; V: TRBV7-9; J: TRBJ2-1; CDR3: CASSYPVARNEQFF; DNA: TGTGCCAGCAGCTACCCGGTAGCGAGAAATGAGCAGTTCTTC
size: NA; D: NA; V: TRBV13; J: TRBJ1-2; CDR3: CASSLGTNGEYGYTF; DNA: TGTGCCAGCAGCCTCGGGACAAATGGCGAATATGGCTACACCTTC